This T cell receptor (beta chain) was found in a study of T cells in Graves' hyperthyroidism and ophthalmopathy (dated 2019 in TCRdb). Looking at the study overall: Peripheral blood was sampled at the time of initial diagnosis, prior to any treatment. To identify distinguishing TCR V-J signatures, a discovery cohort of roughly 100 patients was used, comprising approximately 40 with Graves' ophthalmopathy and 57 with stable Graves' hyperthyroidism. Prospective prediction of ophthalmopathy was tested in an independent validation cohort consisting of some 19 hyperthyroidism patients and around 16 patients who later progressed to ophthalmopathy. The roughly 94 discovery patients were randomly divided into training and test sets at a 7:3 ratio. The study also compared thyroid tissue and blood T-cell repertoires from about six Graves' hyperthyroidism patients. After sampling, hyperthyroidism patients received methimazole starting at 30 mg daily, and ophthalmopathy patients received high-dose intravenous methylprednisolone. TCR Vbeta CDR3 sequencing of roughly 140 peripheral blood samples (roughly 43 ophthalmopathy, under 80 hyperthyroidism and some 17 progressor patients) is reported in the paper.

Graves' hyperthyroidism was defined as stable when no progression to ophthalmopathy occurred over 18 months of follow-up. Hyperthyroidism patients were newly diagnosed, with disease duration under 2 months, and aged 18 to 65 years. The study excluded patients with uncontrolled infections, other autoimmune diseases, pregnancy or lactation. Diagnoses relied on clinical symptoms, serum thyroxine and TRAb, thyroid ultrasound and orbital computed tomography. PBMCs were isolated from about 9.1 ml of fresh peripheral blood by Ficoll-Paque density gradient centrifugation. Total RNA was extracted using Trizol reagent, and RNA quality was assessed on an Agilent 2100 Bioanalyzer. Amplification of TCR beta CDR3 regions was carried out from RNA transcripts. A first-round RT-PCR of the TCR CDR3 used the HTBI primer set with the Qiagen OneStep RT-PCR kit. The libraries were constructed in a second round of multiplex PCR and then size-selected and purified. Libraries were sequenced paired-end with 100 bp reads on an Illumina HiSeq2000. Regarding the original processing steps: SOAPnuke was used to process the raw data, throwing out any read that contained adapters or uncalled bases, had a mean Phred below 15, or lacked an exact constant-primer or identifier match. COPE v1.2.5 was used to merge the high-quality paired reads, and each unique nucleotide sequence was defined as a clonotype. Clonotypes were aligned to IMGT TRBV, TRBD and TRBJ reference segments using MiTCR v1.1. The analysis was restricted to V-J combinations with a frequency above 0.0001, which together covered 99.2% of the repertoires. A TCS score was defined as the ratio between F50 (clonal expansion) and ExV (chaos), using BLOSUM62-based TCRdist between CDR3 peptides within each V-J. Welch's t-statistics and random forest reduced 514 V-J features to 13, which were used in a naive Bayes classifier (R e1071). Starting from the raw public reads, TCRdb applied fastp trimming at Q25, assembled clones with MiXCR and retained in-frame beta chains. Entries that share a CDR3 protein sequence are merged under the most common genes and DNA. The V and J calls here are based on TCRdb, not the publication. This sample is represented by 480,000 or so distinct CDR3 sequences; over 13% of them were singletons. 15% to 20% of the sample is in the top ten clones.

The research as a whole found: In validation, the model predicted progression to ophthalmopathy with approximately 70% sensitivity and 72% to 75% specificity, a median of 6.5 months before onset. Ophthalmopathy was separated from stable hyperthyroidism by a 13 V-J signature model, with over 85% sensitivity and approximately 81% specificity obtained in cross-validation and 80%/75% obtained in testing. No statistical method was used to fix the sample size in advance, and group allocation was not hidden from the investigators. Blood samples also contained most of the expanded thyroid clonotypes (frequency above 0.001), which suggests that blood repertoires may reflect thyroid immune responses.

From the germline V gene (reference sequence), CDR1 is LNHDA and CDR2 is SQIVND. The CDR3 holds 17 amino acids from the cysteine to the phenylalanine. Just the 51-base CDR3 DNA is kept, in frame starting at base 1. Trimming at the junction amounts to 10 bases on V and 3 bases on J, and the germline ends lie 25 bases apart. Regarding this clonotype: Its antigen target is currently unknown. It has no much larger one-base neighbor in the sample; base qualities were not kept.

The sample taken for sequencing was blood. Here the chain combines TRBV19 and TRBJ2-1; the D region is possibly TRBD1 or TRBD2, each matching across 5 bases. The TCR was taken from a young woman with Graves' hyperthyroidism. The nucleotides read TGTGCCACTCAAGGGGCGGGTCGAAATGGATACTACAATGAGCAGTTCTTC. It codes for CATQGAGRNGYYNEQFF.